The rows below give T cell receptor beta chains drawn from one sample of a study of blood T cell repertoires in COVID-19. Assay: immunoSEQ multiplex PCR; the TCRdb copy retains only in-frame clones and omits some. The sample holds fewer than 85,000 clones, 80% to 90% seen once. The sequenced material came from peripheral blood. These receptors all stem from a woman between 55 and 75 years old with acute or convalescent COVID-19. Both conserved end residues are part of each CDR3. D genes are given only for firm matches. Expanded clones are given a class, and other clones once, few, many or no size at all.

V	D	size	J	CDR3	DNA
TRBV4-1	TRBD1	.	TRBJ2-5	CASSRGQGEETQYF	TGCGCCAGCAGCCGAGGACAGGGTGAAGAGACCCAGTACTTC
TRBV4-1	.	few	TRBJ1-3	CASSQASGFGARNTIYF	TGCGCCAGCAGCCAAGCCTCCGGCTTTGGGGCGCGAAACACCATATATTTT
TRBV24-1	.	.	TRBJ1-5	CAAGPGGGSNQPQHF	TGTGCCGCTGGTCCGGGAGGCGGTAGCAATCAGCCCCAGCATTTT
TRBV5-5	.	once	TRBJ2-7	CASSFRQTYEQYF	TGTGCCAGCAGCTTTAGACAGACCTACGAGCAGTACTTC
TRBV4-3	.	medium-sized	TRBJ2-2	CASSQRARENTGELFF	TGCGCCAGCAGCCAAAGGGCCAGGGAGAACACCGGGGAGCTGTTTTTT
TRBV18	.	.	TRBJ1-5	CASSPRTPDSNQPQHF	TGTGCCAGCTCACCACGGACACCAGATAGCAATCAGCCCCAGCATTTT
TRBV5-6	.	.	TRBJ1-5	CASSFGGGGEGNQPQHF	TGTGCCAGCAGCTTTGGGGGAGGCGGGGAGGGGAATCAGCCCCAGCATTTT
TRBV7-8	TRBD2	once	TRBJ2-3	CASSLRRLAITDTQYF	TGTGCCAGCAGCTTGCGTAGACTAGCGATAACAGATACGCAGTATTTT
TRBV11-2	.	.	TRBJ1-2	CASSLVWTPGSSNYGYTF	TGTGCCAGCAGCTTAGTATGGACCCCAGGGTCCTCTAACTATGGCTACACCTTC
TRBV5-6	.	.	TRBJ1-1	CASSFGLQNTEAFF	TGTGCCAGCAGCTTCGGACTGCAGAACACTGAAGCTTTCTTT
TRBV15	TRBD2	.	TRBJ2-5	CATSGRDYLLQETQYF	TGTGCCACCAGCGGCCGGGACTACCTCCTCCAAGAGACCCAGTACTTC
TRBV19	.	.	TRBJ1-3	CATKRQPYSGNTIYF	TGTGCCACCAAGAGACAGCCCTACTCTGGAAACACCATATATTTT
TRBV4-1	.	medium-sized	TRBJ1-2	CASSQDWRADYGYTF	TGCGCCAGCAGCCAGGATTGGAGGGCGGACTATGGCTACACCTTC
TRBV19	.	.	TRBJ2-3	CASSIDRQGGTDTQYF	TGTGCCAGTAGTATAGACAGGCAAGGGGGCACAGATACGCAGTATTTT
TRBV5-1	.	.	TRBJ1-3	CASSLAQSSGNTIYF	TGCGCCAGCAGCTTGGCACAGAGCTCTGGAAACACCATATATTTT
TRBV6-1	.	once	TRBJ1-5	CASSEKGLGAPQHF	TGTGCCAGCAGTGAAAAGGGTTTGGGGGCGCCCCAGCATTTT
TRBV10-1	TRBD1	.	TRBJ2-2	CASRRDRDTGELFF	TGCGCCAGCAGACGCGACAGGGACACCGGGGAGCTGTTTTTT
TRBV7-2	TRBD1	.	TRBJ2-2	CASSPDRGSGTGELFF	TGTGCCAGCAGCCCCGACAGGGGTTCGGGCACCGGGGAGCTGTTTTTT
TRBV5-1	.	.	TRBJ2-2	CASSLKVGAGELFF	TGCGCCAGCAGCTTGAAGGTGGGCGCCGGGGAGCTGTTTTTT
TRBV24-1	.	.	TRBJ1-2	CATSDSRQLFYGYTF	TGTGCCACCAGTGATAGCCGACAGTTATTCTATGGCTACACCTTC
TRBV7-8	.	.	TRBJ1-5	CASSLHNQPQHF	TGTGCCAGCAGCCTCCACAATCAGCCCCAGCATTTT
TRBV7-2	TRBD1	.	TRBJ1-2	CASSLMAGQGGYTF	TGTGCCAGCAGCTTAATGGCGGGACAGGGCGGCTACACCTTC
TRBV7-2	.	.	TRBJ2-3	CASSLASAVTDTQYF	TGTGCCAGCAGCTTAGCGTCGGCGGTCACAGATACGCAGTATTTT
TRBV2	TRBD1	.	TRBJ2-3	CASRRDRGLTDTQYF	TGTGCCAGCAGAAGGGACAGGGGGCTGACAGATACGCAGTATTTT
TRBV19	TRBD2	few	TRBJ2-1	CASSFWTSGGDDNEQFF	TGTGCCAGTAGTTTCTGGACTAGCGGGGGGGATGACAATGAGCAGTTCTTC
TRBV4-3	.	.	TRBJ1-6	CASSQAPTRGNSPLHF	TGCGCCAGCAGCCAAGCCCCGACACGGGGGAATTCACCCCTCCACTTT
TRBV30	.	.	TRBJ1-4	CAWRTNEKLFF	TGTGCCTGGAGAACAAATGAAAAACTGTTTTTT
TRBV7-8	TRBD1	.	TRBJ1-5	CASSSYPGQIRGIGNQPQHF	TGTGCCAGCAGCTCGTATCCGGGACAGATACGGGGAATAGGCAATCAGCCCCAGCATTTT
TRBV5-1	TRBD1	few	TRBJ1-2	CASSNPGQFYGYTF	TGCGCCAGCAGTAACCCGGGACAGTTCTATGGCTACACCTTC
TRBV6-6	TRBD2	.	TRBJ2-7	CASSYAGGPYEQYF	TGTGCCAGCAGTTATGCGGGGGGCCCGTACGAGCAGTACTTC
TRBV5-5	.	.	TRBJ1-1	CASSLDGLGNTEAFF	TGTGCCAGCAGCTTGGACGGGTTGGGGAACACTGAAGCTTTCTTT
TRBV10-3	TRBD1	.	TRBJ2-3	CAISDRGQGNTDTQYF	TGTGCCATCAGTGACCGGGGACAGGGAAACACAGATACGCAGTATTTT
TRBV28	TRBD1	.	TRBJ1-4	CASSFSGGPGKLFF	TGTGCCAGCAGTTTCTCAGGGGGCCCGGGAAAACTGTTTTTT
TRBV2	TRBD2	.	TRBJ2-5	CASTLAGGGQETQYF	TGTGCCAGCACCCTAGCGGGGGGCGGTCAAGAGACCCAGTACTTC
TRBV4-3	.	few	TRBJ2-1	CASSQEIYGDTYNEQFF	TGCGCCAGCAGCCAAGAAATATATGGGGACACCTACAATGAGCAGTTCTTC
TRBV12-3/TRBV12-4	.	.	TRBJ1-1	CASSATGNTEAFF	TGTGCCAGCAGTGCGACAGGTAACACTGAAGCTTTCTTT
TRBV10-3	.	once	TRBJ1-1	CAISESRAGKDTEAFF	TGTGCCATCAGTGAGTCTAGGGCAGGGAAGGACACTGAAGCTTTCTTT
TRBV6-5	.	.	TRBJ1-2	CASSYEGGYTF	TGTGCCAGCAGTTACGAGGGAGGCTACACCTTC
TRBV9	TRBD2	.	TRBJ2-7	CASSVAGGGNTYEQYF	TGTGCCAGCAGCGTAGCTGGGGGGGGAAATACCTACGAGCAGTACTTC
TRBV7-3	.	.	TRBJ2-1	CASSLGGRNEQFF	TGTGCCAGCAGCTTAGGAGGGAGGAATGAGCAGTTCTTC
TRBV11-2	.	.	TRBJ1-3	CASSEGQIGNTIYF	TGTGCCAGCAGCGAAGGACAAATTGGAAACACCATATATTTT
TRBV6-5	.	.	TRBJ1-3	CASTTSGTVGNTIYF	TGTGCCAGCACTACCTCCGGTACGGTGGGAAACACCATATATTTT
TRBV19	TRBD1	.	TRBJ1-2	CASQGANYGYTF	TGTGCCAGCCAGGGGGCTAACTATGGCTACACCTTC